The sequence of this TCR beta chain was determined in a study of blood T cell repertoires in COVID-19. Background on the study: Sites in the United States, Italy and Spain provided acute and convalescent COVID-19 samples.

Recovered Cohort 3 donors showed two negative PCRs, clearance, or symptom resolution. Sequenced by immunoSEQ multiplex PCR; TCRdb stores in-frame clones only, minus some. The sample contains about 220,000 clones, roughly four fifths of which appear only once. The receptor was derived from a woman aged 55-69 years who had recovered from COVID-19. Material: PBMCs or T cells enriched from blood (not recorded which).

The CDR3 reads CASSLGGRYTF. The CDR3 DNA reads as TGTGCCAGCAGTTTAGGGGGCCGCTACACCTTC. The V gene is TRBV12-3 or TRBV12-4, the J gene TRBJ1-2; a weak D match, TRBD1 (5 bases). The CDR3 has 11 residues. V was clipped by 1 base and J by 9 bases, with 6 bases between them.